This record covers a single T cell receptor (beta chain). Its antigen is not known. The sample belongs to a study of cytomegalovirus exposure and HLA in healthy donors. Study findings and constraints: Researchers left out some V segments, among them TRBV6-2 and TRBV6-3, as indistinguishable. Rare sequences made up most TCRs, while some public TCRs were found in many donors. Earlier findings revealed that most TCR beta V segments proved productive either about 87% or about 30% of the time.

These donors counted as nominally healthy when sampled, but unrecorded immune exposures were likely. In the PCR, 60 Vbeta and 13 Jbeta primers were used. Libraries were prepared by immunoSEQ multiplex PCR; TCRdb keeps only in-frame clonotypes and omits some of them. The sample holds approximately 160,000 clones; around two thirds are singletons and the top ten take approximately 1.5%. Germline V gene data show CDR1 as ENHRY and CDR2 as SYGVKD. With V trimmed by 8 bases and J by 6 bases, 6 bases remained unmatched. The CDR3 covers 14 residues. This chain uses TRBV10-3 with TRBJ2-2; the match to TRBD1 covers 10 bases. The TCR comes from a man between 50 and 59 years old in good health and CMV-seronegative. What was sequenced was PBMCs. CDR3 DNA: TGTGCCATCGGAGGGACAGGGGATGCCGGGGAGCTGTTTTTT. This encodes CAIGGTGDAGELFF.